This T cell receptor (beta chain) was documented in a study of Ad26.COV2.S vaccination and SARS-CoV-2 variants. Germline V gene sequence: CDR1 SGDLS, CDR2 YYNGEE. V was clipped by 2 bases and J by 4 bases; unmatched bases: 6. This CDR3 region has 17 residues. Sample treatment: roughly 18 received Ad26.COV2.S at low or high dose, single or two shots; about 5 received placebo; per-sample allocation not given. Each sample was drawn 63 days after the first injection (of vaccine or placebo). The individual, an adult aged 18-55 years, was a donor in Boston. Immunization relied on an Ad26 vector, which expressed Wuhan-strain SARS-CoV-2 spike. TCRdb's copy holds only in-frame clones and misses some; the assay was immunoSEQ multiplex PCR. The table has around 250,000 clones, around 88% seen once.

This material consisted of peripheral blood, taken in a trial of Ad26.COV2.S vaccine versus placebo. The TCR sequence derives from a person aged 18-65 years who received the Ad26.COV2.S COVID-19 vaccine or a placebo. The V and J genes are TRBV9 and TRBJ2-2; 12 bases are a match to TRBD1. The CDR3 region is CASSVGPGQGATGELFF. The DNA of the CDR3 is TGTGCCAGCAGCGTGGGGCCGGGACAGGGGGCCACCGGGGAGCTGTTTTTT. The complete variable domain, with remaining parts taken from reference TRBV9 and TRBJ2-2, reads DSGVTQTPKHLITATGQRVTLRCSPRSGDLSVYWYQQSLDQGLQFLIQYYNGEERAKGNILERFSAQQFPDLHSELNLSSLELGDSALYFCASSVGPGQGATGELFFGEGSRLTVL.